These 3 T cell receptor beta chains were sequenced from one sample in a study of blood T cell repertoires in COVID-19. Some clones are missing from TCRdb's copy, which holds only in-frame ones; the method was immunoSEQ multiplex PCR. This table has about 45,000 clones, approximately 91% appearing once. The source material was peripheral blood. These receptors came from a human donor in a cohort sampled during active COVID-19.

The chain links TRBV11-2 to TRBJ2-3, with TRBD2 matching 13 bases. The CDR3 runs to 17 residues. V lost 2 bases, J lost 3 bases, and 5 bases stayed unmatched. CDR1 and CDR2 from the germline V gene are SGHAT and FQNNGV. The CDR3 DNA follows: TGTGCCAGCAGCTTACAGGGACTAGCGGGGATAACAGATACGCAGTATTTT. It specifies CASSLQGLAGITDTQYF.

The genes are TRBV27 and TRBJ2-1; TRBD2 matches 8 bases. This CDR3 region has 15 residues. CDR1 and CDR2 from the germline V gene are MNHEY and SMNVEV (reference sequence). J gave up 7 bases and V 2 bases, and 7 bases lay outside the gene matches. CDR3 in DNA: TGTGCCAGCAGTTTAGGATGGGCGGGAGGTAATGAGCAGTTCTTC. Its translation: CASSLGWAGGNEQFF.

This chain uses TRBV6-1 with TRBJ2-1; 9 nucleotides align to TRBD2. This CDR3 spans 15 amino acids. Losses at the gene ends were 2 bases for V and 5 bases for J; bases not matched to a gene: 4. Germline assignment: CDR1 MNHNS and CDR2 SASEGT. The CDR3 spells CASSEMAGGHNEQFF. CDR3 bases: TGTGCCAGCAGTGAAATGGCGGGGGGGCACAATGAGCAGTTCTTC.